Each of the 27 T cell receptor beta chains below was sequenced from the same sample in a study of PD-1 blockade in classical Hodgkin lymphoma. All the patients suffered relapse after autologous stem cell transplantation, and brentuximab vedotin exposure differed. Produced via immunoSEQ multiplex PCR; TCRdb's table is partial and in-frame only. In the table there are over 50,000 clones, approximately 81% of which are singletons. The specimen was peripheral blood mononuclear cells (PBMCs), collected at baseline. Every receptor here comes from a human donor with classical Hodgkin lymphoma.

V and J are TRBV19 and TRBJ2-2; 8 bases match TRBD2. CDR1 and CDR2 (germline): LNHDA, SQIVND (reference sequence). The CDR3 has 19 amino acids. The V segment lost 2 bases and the J segment 6 bases; nucleotides outside the gene matches: 17. CDR3 sequence (DNA): TGTGCCAGTAGTATAAAAGCCGGGGTAGCGGGAAATCGGGCCGGGGAGCTGTTTTTT. This codes for CASSIKAGVAGNRAGELFF.

The chain has TRBV7-9 and TRBJ2-1; tentative D call: TRBD2 (6 bases). Germline values: CDR1 SEHNR, CDR2 FQNEAQ (reference sequence). The CDR3 consists of 16 residues. With 5 bases removed from V and 2 bases from J, the gap between germline ends came to 16 bases. CDR3 sequence: CASSPIKEGPYNEQFF. The CDR3, as DNA: TGTGCCAGCAGCCCAATAAAGGAGGGGCCCTACAATGAGCAGTTCTTC.

The J gene is TRBJ2-3, the V gene TRBV2; TRBD2 aligns across 12 bases. The CDR3 extends over 15 amino acids. Germline assignment: CDR1 SNHLY and CDR2 FYNNEI. V dropped 10 bases and J dropped 0; count of bases not matched to a gene: 5. The CDR3 sequence: CANTGLAGSTDTQYF. In nucleotides, the CDR3 is TGTGCCAATACGGGACTAGCGGGTAGCACAGATACGCAGTATTTT.

This clone was picked up one time. This sequence joins TRBV29-1 and TRBJ1-5; TRBD1 might be the D (6 bases). CDR3 length equals 13 residues. From germline, CDR1 is SQVTM and CDR2 ANQGSEA. Deletions cut 5 bases from V and 7 bases from J, with 15 bases between. CDR3 nucleotide sequence: TGCAGCGTTTCGACAGGTTGGAGACAGCCCCAGCATTTT. It translates to CSVSTGWRQPQHF.

The chain joins TRBV14 to TRBJ2-1; TRBD1 agrees at 7 bases. Germline V gene sequence: CDR1 SGHDN, CDR2 FVKESK. V was pared by 2 bases and J by 8 bases, with 6 bases of the junction left unmatched. CDR3 length: 14 residues. DNA of the CDR3: TGTGCCAGCAGCCAATTCCAGGGGGTCTATGAGCAGTTCTTC. It yields the protein CASSQFQGVYEQFF.

The rearrangement uses TRBV7-2 and TRBJ2-5; D not certain. CDR1 is SGHTA, CDR2 FQGNSA, per germline. V was shortened by 5 bases and J by 10 bases, with 14 bases between the two germline ends. There are 12 residues in the CDR3. The DNA for the CDR3 is TGTGCCAGCAGCCCCCTTAATAGGAACCAGTACTTC. This sequence encodes CASSPLNRNQYF.

The chain employs TRBV14 and TRBJ2-7; the D call may be TRBD1 or TRBD2 (5 bases each). Trimming shortened V by 4 bases and J by 3 bases, and 25 bases separated the two germline ends. The CDR3 runs to 18 residues. CDR1 and CDR2 (germline): SGHDN, FVKESK. The CDR3 DNA reads as TGTGCCAGCAGCCCCGAAAATGGGGCGGGCACCCAGATCTACGAGCAGTACGTC. Translating it yields CASSPENGAGTQIYEQYV.

The chain is built from TRBV6-5 and TRBJ2-1; 7 bases align to TRBD1. The V gene's germline CDR1 is MNHEY and CDR2 SVGAGI. Trimming at V came to 8 bases and at J to 5 bases, leaving 6 bases not matched to a gene. CDR3 length: 13 amino acids. DNA for the CDR3: TGTGCCAGCGCCTTGACAGGGAACAATGAGCAGTTCTTC. It translates to CASALTGNNEQFF.

The rearrangement uses TRBV5-5 and TRBJ2-1; maybe TRBD2 (5 bases). Germline V gene lookup returns CDR1 SGHKS and CDR2 YYEKEE (reference sequence). The length of the CDR3 is 15 residues. The V end lost 4 bases, the J end lost 9 bases, and 20 bases lay between the germline ends. In DNA form, the CDR3 reads TGTGCCAGCAGCCTAACTAACGGGGTGTTTAGTGAGCAGTTCTTC. Residues: CASSLTNGVFSEQFF.

The chain uses TRBV5-6 and TRBJ2-3; 10 nucleotides line up with TRBD1. V trimming: 2 bases; J trimming: 7 bases; junction bases outside the gene matches: 7. Germline V gives CDR1 SGHDT, CDR2 YYEEEE. CDR3 length: 15 residues. The CDR3 DNA follows: TGTGCCAGCAGCTTAGGGACAGGGGCGGGAAATACGCAGTATTTT. Residues: CASSLGTGAGNTQYF.

This chain connects TRBV6-6 to TRBJ1-2; 8 bases are shared with TRBD1. The V gene's germline CDR1 is MNHNY and CDR2 SVGAGI (reference sequence). Trimming took 2 bases from V and 4 from J; bases not matched to a gene: 3. This CDR3 is built from 14 residues. The CDR3 loop reads CASSYETGVYGYTF. For the CDR3, the DNA is TGTGCCAGCAGTTACGAGACAGGGGTCTATGGCTACACCTTC.

This sequence joins TRBV4-3 and TRBJ2-7, with 7 bases aligning to TRBD1. Germline CDR1 reads LGHNA; CDR2 reads YSLEER. V trimming: 4 bases; J trimming: 5 bases; junction bases outside the gene matches: 8. The CDR3 runs 14 residues. CDR3 coding DNA: TGCGCCAGCAGCCCCTACAGGGGATTCGACGAGCAGTACTTC. Translated, it gives CASSPYRGFDEQYF.

V is TRBV7-2 and J is TRBJ2-1; 7 positions match TRBD2. The CDR3 runs to 17 residues. After removal of 1 base from V and 4 bases from J, the junction contained 10 bases not matched to a gene. Germline V gene data show CDR1 as SGHTA and CDR2 as FQGNSA. The CDR3 DNA reads as TGTGCCAGCAGCTTAGAGGGTCGGCGGGAGAATTACAATGAGCAGTTCTTC. It specifies CASSLEGRRENYNEQFF.

The chain couples TRBV6-6 to TRBJ2-1; no clear D. The germline V gene encodes CDR1 MNHNY and CDR2 SVGAGI (reference sequence). The CDR3 totals 13 residues. V dropped 6 bases and J dropped 3 bases, with 9 bases sitting between them. In DNA, the CDR3 is TGTGCCAGCAGCCCTCACAACTACAATGAGCAGTTCTTC. This translates into CASSPHNYNEQFF.

CDR3 bases: TGTGCCTGGAGTTTCATTGCCAAAAACATTCAGTACTTC. This sequence encodes CAWSFIAKNIQYF. The chain combines TRBV30 with TRBJ2-4, with unresolved D. Germline CDR1 reads GTSNPN; CDR2 reads SVGIG (reference sequence). This CDR3 region has 13 residues. Trimming took 2 bases from V and 1 from J, leaving 6 bases between them.

The J gene is TRBJ2-7, the V gene TRBV7-9; D is perhaps TRBD1 or TRBD2 (5 bases each). This CDR3 region has 14 residues. Germline CDR1 and CDR2: SEHNR and FQNEAQ (reference sequence). The germline V and J ends were trimmed by 2 bases and 4 bases, with 12 bases remaining between them. The CDR3 is CASSLNAGSYEQYF. The CDR3 DNA sequence: TGTGCCAGCAGCTTAAATGCAGGGAGTTACGAGCAGTACTTC.

The rearrangement links TRBV5-6 to TRBJ1-6; D is unclear. The CDR3 covers 16 residues. The germline V gene encodes CDR1 SGHDT and CDR2 YYEEEE. The V end lost 0 bases, the J end lost 8 bases, and 15 bases lay between the germline ends. The CDR3 is CASSLVAGRTDSPLHF. CDR3 sequence (DNA): TGTGCCAGCAGCTTGGTCGCGGGCAGGACCGATTCACCCCTCCACTTT.

The rearrangement links TRBV11-2 to TRBJ2-7; D possibly corresponds to TRBD1 (7 bases). CDR3 length equals 15 residues. Germline V gene lookup returns CDR1 SGHAT and CDR2 FQNNGV. Trimming pared 2 bases from V and 2 bases from J, leaving 13 bases between. The CDR3 sequence is CASSLQGGIAYEQYF. As DNA, the CDR3 is TGTGCCAGCAGCTTACAGGGGGGCATCGCCTACGAGCAGTACTTC. Full variable domain (outside the CDR3, taken from reference TRBV11-2 and TRBJ2-7): EAGVAQSPRYKIIEKRQSVAFWCNPISGHATLYWYQQILGQGPKLLIQFQNNGVVDDSQLPKDRFSAERLKGVDSTLKIQPAKLEDSAVYLCASSLQGGIAYEQYFGPGTRLTVT.

The genes are TRBV9 and TRBJ2-2; TRBD2 agrees at 10 bases. The CDR3 extends over 16 amino acids. V lost 4 bases, J lost 5 bases, and 8 bases stayed unmatched. Per the germline V gene, CDR1 is SGDLS and CDR2 is YYNGEE. The CDR3 reads CASSLIAGGDTGELFF. For the CDR3, the DNA is TGTGCCAGCAGCCTAATAGCGGGAGGTGATACCGGGGAGCTGTTTTTT.

In its sample, this clone was seen a few times. The rearrangement links TRBV29-1 to TRBJ1-1; TRBD1 matches 10 bases. The CDR3 totals 14 residues. Germline V gives CDR1 SQVTM, CDR2 ANQGSEA. J gave up 8 bases and V 4 bases, and 10 bases lay outside the gene matches. The CDR3 nucleotides are TGCAGCGTTGTCGGACAGGGGGACGCCATCGAAGCTTTCTTT. This codes for CSVVGQGDAIEAFF.

The V call is TRBV28, the J call TRBJ1-1; possibly TRBD1 for D (6 bases). From germline, CDR1 is MDHEN and CDR2 SYDVKM. The CDR3 spans 14 residues. Trimming removed 3 bases from V and 8 bases from J, with 16 bases in between. CDR3 amino acids: CASSFFGQLDEAFF. Here the CDR3 DNA reads TGTGCCAGCAGTTTTTTTGGACAGTTGGACGAAGCTTTCTTT.

The chain has TRBV2 and TRBJ2-7; no clear D gene. Germline V gene sequence: CDR1 SNHLY, CDR2 FYNNEI. There are 10 residues in the CDR3. Trimming shortened V by 6 bases and J by 6 bases, and 6 bases separated the two germline ends. The CDR3 DNA follows: TGTGCCAGCAGAAGCCCCGAGCAGTACGTC. The encoded protein is CASRSPEQYV.

V and J are TRBV6-1 and TRBJ1-2, with TRBD1 matching 9 bases. V shed 6 bases, J shed 7 bases, and the junction held 12 bases outside the gene matches. This CDR3 contains 15 residues. Germline CDR1 reads MNHNS; CDR2 reads SASEGT. The CDR3 nucleotides are TGTGCCAGCAGCTTCTCGACAGGGGGTGATTTTGGCTACACCTTC. It codes for CASSFSTGGDFGYTF.

This clone has only a few counts. The chain combines TRBV15 with TRBJ2-5, with D perhaps assigned TRBD1 or TRBD2 (5 bases each). In germline, CDR1 is LNHNV, CDR2 YYDKDF (reference sequence). Trimming shortened V by 5 bases and J by 1 base, and 14 bases separated the two germline ends. The CDR3 runs to 15 residues. The CDR3 bases are TGTGCCACCAGCGTCTACCGGGACCGCCAAGAGACCCAGTACTTC. Translating gives CATSVYRDRQETQYF.

V usage is TRBV5-8 and J usage is TRBJ2-1; 9 nucleotides line up with TRBD1. V shed 4 bases and J 4 bases; nucleotides not matched to a gene: 6. Germline values: CDR1 SGHTS, CDR2 YDEGEE. This CDR3 has 15 amino acids. Written as DNA, the CDR3 is TGTGCCAGCAGCACCGGACAGGGGAAGTACAATGAGCAGTTCTTC. It specifies CASSTGQGKYNEQFF.

This sequence joins TRBV19 and TRBJ2-1; TRBD2 might be the D (5 bases). Germline-derived CDR1 and CDR2 are LNHDA and SQIVND (reference sequence). V lost 4 bases, J lost 6 bases, and 7 bases lay in between. This CDR3 spans 12 amino acids. This CDR3 is CASSTSGNEQFF. Here the CDR3 DNA reads TGTGCCAGTAGTACGAGCGGCAATGAGCAGTTCTTC.

The gene calls are TRBV7-7 and TRBJ2-1; no clear D gene. The CDR3 runs to 15 residues. In germline, CDR1 is SSHAT, CDR2 FNYEAQ (reference sequence). V was shortened by 1 base and J by 4 bases, with 11 bases between the two germline ends. The CDR3 is CASSLVAGSYNEQFF. The CDR3 DNA reads as TGTGCCAGCAGCTTAGTGGCAGGTTCTTACAATGAGCAGTTCTTC. The entire variable domain, with the rest obtained from reference TRBV7-7 and TRBJ2-1, is as follows: GAGVSQSPRYKVTKRGQDVTLRCDPISSHATLYWYQQALGQGPEFLTYFNYEAQPDKSGLPSDRFSAERPEGSISTLTIQRTEQRDSAMYRCASSLVAGSYNEQFFGPGTRLTVL.